This T cell receptor beta chain was sequenced during a study of control samples from healthy donors and cancer patients. The CDR3 loop spans 15 amino acids. Germline lookup yields CDR1 MDHEN and CDR2 SYDVKM. V lost 6 bases to trimming and J lost 8 bases, with 20 bases between them. TCRdb's table, derived via immunoSEQ multiplex PCR, lists solely in-frame clones and lacks some. The table records tens of thousands of clones, over 85% of them present only once. Material: PBMCs. V usage is TRBV28 and J usage is TRBJ1-3, with D perhaps TRBD1 (6 bases). The TCR originated in a man aged 35 to 55 with colorectal cancer. The CDR3 DNA reads TGTGCCAGCAGGAAATTACAGGGATCAGGGTACACCATATATTTT. Its protein product is CASRKLQGSGYTIYF.